Listed here are 21 T cell receptor beta chains from one sample, sequenced in a study of beta chain features in type 1 diabetes. The sequenced template was cDNA made from the entire isolated RNA. Profiling relied on immunoSEQ multiplex PCR, and the TCRdb table lists in-frame clones only, not all of them. The sample has over 700,000 clones, roughly 17% seen once; the top ten hold 0.02% to 0.025%. The sequenced material came from naive CD4+ T cells from blood. These TCRs come from a woman in her late teens or twenties in good health.

V usage is TRBV7-2 and J usage is TRBJ2-5, with TRBD1 as a possible D gene (6 bases). The J call may not be correct, given that the DNA end is closer to TRBJ2-7. The CDR3 is 14 amino acids. Looked up from germline, CDR1 is SGHTA and CDR2 is FQGNSA. DNA for the CDR3: TGTGCCAGCAGCGTTACAGGGTTCGGGTACGAGCAGTACTTC. Translation: CASSVTGFGYEQYF.

The CDR3 sequence: CASGKQGALGYTF. CDR3 nucleotide sequence: TGTGCCAGCGGGAAACAGGGCGCCTTGGGCTACACCTTC. This sequence joins TRBV28 and TRBJ1-2, with D possibly being TRBD1 (6 bases). The CDR3 is 13 amino acids. The V and J ends lost 8 bases and 8 bases respectively, with 18 bases between them. From germline, CDR1 is MDHEN and CDR2 SYDVKM.

The V and J genes are TRBV6-6 and TRBJ2-7; TRBD1 is a possible D gene (6 bases). V lost 2 bases to trimming and J lost 2 bases, with 16 bases between them. The CDR3 extends over 16 amino acids. The germline V gene encodes CDR1 MNHNY and CDR2 SVGAGI (reference sequence). This chain's CDR3 is CASSYAPGTRPYEQYF. The CDR3 DNA reads as TGTGCCAGCAGTTACGCCCCCGGGACACGTCCCTACGAGCAGTACTTC.

For this clone: The identical CDR3 is also encoded by other nucleotide sequences in the sample. This chain uses TRBV28 with TRBJ2-7, with D hard to call. CDR1 and CDR2 from the germline V gene are MDHEN and SYDVKM. The CDR3 sequence is 12 residues long. V lost 1 base and J lost 4, with 5 bases in between. CDR3 in amino acids: CASSLFGYEQYF. In nucleotides, the CDR3 is TGTGCCAGCAGTTTATTTGGGTACGAGCAGTACTTC.

The sample holds a few counts of this clone. The V gene is TRBV7-2, the J gene TRBJ1-5; D remains unclear. The CDR3 spans 13 residues. In germline, CDR1 is SGHTA, CDR2 FQGNSA. Trimming shortened V by 3 bases and J by 3 bases, and 6 bases separated the two germline ends. Written as DNA, the CDR3 is TGTGCCAGCAGCTTCCGGTTCAATCAGCCCCAGCATTTT. This encodes CASSFRFNQPQHF.

This clone was seen only a few times. The gene calls are TRBV11-1 and TRBJ2-5; TRBD2 agrees at 9 bases. The CDR3 extends over 16 amino acids. Germline trimming cut 5 bases from V and 4 bases from J; bases unmatched to any gene: 11. Germline V gives CDR1 SGHAT, CDR2 FQDESV (reference sequence). The CDR3 reads CASSPPGLAGRETQYF. CDR3 bases: TGTGCCAGCAGCCCACCGGGGCTAGCGGGAAGAGAGACCCAGTACTTC.

Turning to this clone: Other DNA variants within this sample encode the same CDR3. The chain is built from TRBV15 and TRBJ2-7; D is undetermined. Trimming left V 0 bases short and J 2 bases short, with 5 bases between. The CDR3 consists of 13 residues. CDR1 LNHNV and CDR2 YYDKDF come from the germline V gene (reference sequence). CDR3 amino acids: CATSRDVAYEQYF. For the CDR3, the DNA is TGTGCCACCAGCAGAGACGTTGCCTACGAGCAGTACTTC.

Only a few counts were recorded for this clone. The chain couples TRBV6-5 to TRBJ1-1; a weak D match, TRBD1 (6 bases). Germline lookup yields CDR1 MNHEY and CDR2 SVGAGI. V dropped 7 bases and J dropped 3 bases, with 15 bases sitting between them. CDR3 size: 14 residues. The CDR3 loop is CASTSGERHTEAFF. CDR3 in DNA: TGTGCCAGCACCTCAGGGGAGCGGCACACTGAAGCTTTCTTT.

This clone was detected only a few times. V usage is TRBV6-5 and J usage is TRBJ2-7; 8 bases fit TRBD1. The V and J ends lost 2 bases and 2 bases, in that order; junction bases with no gene match: 2. The CDR3 covers 14 residues. The germline CDR1 and CDR2 sequences are MNHEY and SVGAGI. The CDR3 loop is CASSYGQGPYEQYF. CDR3 coding DNA: TGTGCCAGCAGTTACGGACAGGGTCCCTACGAGCAGTACTTC.

The rearrangement uses TRBV2 and TRBJ2-7; maybe TRBD2 (5 bases). The germline gives CDR1 SNHLY, CDR2 FYNNEI. Trimming cost V 6 bases and J 8 bases, with 20 bases left between them. The CDR3 consists of 14 residues. The CDR3 sequence is CASRLLVDRRKQYF. For the CDR3, the DNA is TGTGCCAGCAGACTGCTGGTAGATCGGAGGAAGCAGTACTTC. The full variable domain, its missing parts supplied by reference TRBV2 and TRBJ2-7, is EPEVTQTPSHQVTQMGQEVILRCVPISNHLYFYWYRQILGQKVEFLVSFYNNEISEKSEIFDDQFSVERPDGSNFTLKIRSTKLEDSAMYFCASRLLVDRRKQYFGPGTRLTVT.

V gene TRBV10-3 combines with J gene TRBJ2-7; D gene unclear. The CDR3 is 14 amino acids. V was cut by 8 bases and J by 2 bases, with 16 bases left in between. CDR1 is ENHRY, CDR2 SYGVKD, per germline. The CDR3 nucleotides are TGTGCCATCCGTGGAACCGAAAGACCCTACGAGCAGTACTTC. Translated, it gives CAIRGTERPYEQYF.

A single count supports this clone. The CDR3: CASSRALEGGSYEQYF. The CDR3 DNA follows: TGTGCCAGCAGCCGAGCCTTAGAGGGAGGATCCTACGAGCAGTACTTC. This chain joins TRBV7-2 and TRBJ2-7; D perhaps matches TRBD2 (6 bases). The V end lost 5 bases, the J end lost 1 base, and 18 bases lay between the germline ends. Germline lookup yields CDR1 SGHTA and CDR2 FQGNSA. This CDR3 contains 16 residues.

The V and J genes are TRBV14 and TRBJ1-1; no clear D. V was pared by 3 bases and J by 4 bases, with 9 bases between. The CDR3 contains 13 residues. Per the germline V gene, CDR1 is SGHDN and CDR2 is FVKESK. The CDR3 DNA follows: TGTGCCAGCAGCCACGCGAGGAGCACTGAAGCTTTCTTT. Encoded protein: CASSHARSTEAFF.

The chain has TRBV19 and TRBJ2-5, with D perhaps assigned TRBD1 or TRBD2 (5 bases each). Germline V gene lookup returns CDR1 LNHDA and CDR2 SQIVND (reference sequence). This CDR3 is built from 14 residues. The germline V and J ends were trimmed by 3 bases and 5 bases, with 13 bases remaining between them. In nucleotides, the CDR3 is TGTGCCAGTAGTATTACGGGGCGCGGGGAGACCCAGTACTTC. It translates to CASSITGRGETQYF.

This clone was counted a few times. The chain combines TRBV6-6 with TRBJ1-1; D not resolved. Germline V CDR1 and CDR2: MNHNY, SVGAGI (reference sequence). V was trimmed by 7 bases and J by 0 bases, leaving 3 bases between them. CDR3 length equals 11 residues. The CDR3 DNA reads TGTGCCAGCACTGTGAACACTGAAGCTTTCTTT. Translating gives CASTVNTEAFF.

This clone showed up just once. The rearrangement uses TRBV5-6 and TRBJ1-2; the D is unclear. This CDR3 region has 12 residues. V lost 4 bases to trimming and J lost 5 bases, with 9 bases between them. The germline gives CDR1 SGHDT, CDR2 YYEEEE. For the CDR3, the DNA is TGTGCCAGCAGCATACGAGAATATGGCTACACCTTC. Translated, it gives CASSIREYGYTF. The whole variable domain, filled in from reference TRBV5-6 and TRBJ1-2, reads DAGVTQSPTHLIKTRGQQVTLRCSPKSGHDTVSWYQQALGQGPQFIFQYYEEEERQRGNFPDRFSGHQFPNYSSELNVNALLLGDSALYLCASSIREYGYTFGSGTRLTVV.

V gene TRBV4-2 combines with J gene TRBJ1-2, with D hard to call. Between the trimmed V and J ends, which lost 2 bases and 0 bases, there was a span of 10 bases. The CDR3 consists of 15 residues. Germline CDR1 reads LGHNA; CDR2 reads YNFKEQ. CDR3 amino acids: CASSQLESTNYGYTF. In nucleotides, the CDR3 is TGTGCCAGCAGCCAATTGGAATCTACTAACTATGGCTACACCTTC.

This chain connects TRBV28 to TRBJ1-2; TRBD1 agrees at 11 bases. The junction had 11 bases not matched to a gene; V was cut back by 4 bases and J by 4 bases. CDR1 MDHEN and CDR2 SYDVKM come from the germline V gene. The CDR3 has 17 residues. The CDR3 loop is CASSSTGTGGALYGYTF. Here the CDR3 DNA reads TGTGCCAGCAGTTCAACCGGGACAGGGGGTGCTCTCTATGGCTACACCTTC.

This clone was picked up a small number of times. The J gene is TRBJ2-7, the V gene TRBV6-1, with 9 nucleotides matching TRBD1. Germline loops: CDR1 MNHNS, CDR2 SASEGT. The CDR3 spans 15 residues. The V and J ends lost 4 bases and 5 bases, in that order; junction bases with no gene match: 9. CDR3 DNA sequence: TGTGCCAGCAGTGCCTCCGGGACAGGGACCCACGAGCAGTACTTC. This codes for CASSASGTGTHEQYF.

The chain combines TRBV18 with TRBJ2-1; TRBD2 agrees at 11 bases. V was pared by 5 bases and J by 7 bases, with 10 bases of the junction left unmatched. Germline CDR1 is KGHSH and CDR2 is LQKENI. This CDR3 spans 16 amino acids. In DNA, the CDR3 is TGTGCCAGCTCAGCCGTTACTAGCGGGAGTCTGAATGAGCAGTTCTTC. It codes for CASSAVTSGSLNEQFF.

The count of this clone is one. This sequence joins TRBV19 and TRBJ1-1, with unresolved D. V was shortened by 3 bases and J by 6 bases, with 20 bases between the two germline ends. There are 16 residues in the CDR3. Germline CDR1 reads LNHDA; CDR2 reads SQIVND (reference sequence). In nucleotides, the CDR3 is TGTGCCAGTAGTATTACTGCAGGCCTCTCGGGCGCTGAAGCTTTCTTT. It codes for CASSITAGLSGAEAFF.